A single sample gave rise to the 7 T cell receptor beta chains below, sequenced in a study of vaccination effects on CD4 cells after COVID-19. Here immunoSEQ multiplex PCR was the method, and the copy in TCRdb shows in-frame clones only, minus some. Of 67,000 or so clones in the sample, around 80% were seen once. Antigen specificity for these receptors is unknown. After expansion with viral peptide pools in the ViraFEST assay, antigen-specific CD4+ T cells were sequenced. Upon completion of under eleven days in culture, CD4+ T cells were isolated. Every participant took two doses of the BNT162b2 or mRNA-1273 vaccine. Sequenced here: CD4+ T cells from PBMCs cultured with HCoV-229E spike peptides, sampled after COVID-19 vaccination. Receptors originate from a human donor who received a COVID-19 vaccine.

J is TRBJ1-2 and V is TRBV4-1; D is possibly TRBD1 (5 bases). This CDR3 is 13 amino acids long. Trimming pared 4 bases from V and 4 bases from J, leaving 10 bases between. Germline V gene sequence: CDR1 MGHRA, CDR2 YSYEKL. The CDR3 DNA reads TGCGCCAGCAGCCGCGACAGAGCCTATGGCTACACCTTC. It encodes CASSRDRAYGYTF.

This clone was counted only a few times. The gene calls are TRBV5-1 and TRBJ1-1, with unresolved D. Between the trimmed V and J ends, which lost 0 bases and 5 bases, there was a span of 8 bases. This CDR3 spans 13 amino acids. CDR1 is SGHRS, CDR2 YFSETQ, per germline. The CDR3 sequence is CASSLGIGTEAFF. In DNA form, the CDR3 reads TGCGCCAGCAGCTTGGGGATTGGGACTGAAGCTTTCTTT.

The chain carries TRBV9 and TRBJ1-1; the D is unclear. Trimming shortened V by 0 bases and J by 5 bases, and 8 bases separated the two germline ends. Germline loops: CDR1 SGDLS, CDR2 YYNGEE. The CDR3 contains 13 residues. CDR3 DNA sequence: TGTGCCAGCAGCGTAGAGAAAAGGACTGAAGCTTTCTTT. It yields the protein CASSVEKRTEAFF.

The chain combines TRBV5-1 with TRBJ2-7; TRBD2 might be the D (6 bases). The CDR3 totals 16 residues. The ends were cut back, 0 bases at V and 0 bases at J, with 13 bases in the middle. The V gene's germline CDR1 is SGHRS and CDR2 YFSETQ. The CDR3 here is CASSLGNAGSSYEQYV. As DNA, the CDR3 is TGCGCCAGCAGCTTGGGTAACGCGGGGAGCTCCTACGAGCAGTACGTC.

V usage is TRBV6-5 and J usage is TRBJ1-4; D not certain. The CDR3 runs to 13 residues. Trimming took off 5 bases at V and 0 bases at J, with 4 bases between the two ends. Germline loops: CDR1 MNHEY, CDR2 SVGAGI. CDR3 sequence (DNA): TGTGCCAGCAGTCCCTCAACTAATGAAAAACTGTTTTTT. Translated: CASSPSTNEKLFF.

The V and J genes are TRBV4-1 and TRBJ2-3, with TRBD2 matching 13 bases. The CDR3 has 17 residues. Per the germline V gene, CDR1 is MGHRA and CDR2 is YSYEKL. J lost 4 bases, V lost 5 bases, and 9 bases had no gene match. The CDR3 is CASSKPGLAGSADTQYF. CDR3 DNA: TGCGCCAGCAGCAAACCGGGACTAGCGGGGTCGGCAGATACGCAGTATTTT.

This sequence joins TRBV5-8 and TRBJ2-7; TRBD1 aligns across 11 bases. Germline CDR1 SGHTS, CDR2 YDEGEE. This CDR3 is built from 15 residues. The ends lost 2 bases at V and 5 bases at J; junction bases unmatched: 6. CDR3: CASSFRTGGIHEQYV. The CDR3 nucleotides are TGTGCCAGCAGCTTCCGGACAGGGGGCATACACGAGCAGTACGTC.